These 29 T cell receptor beta chains were all obtained from the same sample, sequenced in a study of cytomegalovirus exposure and HLA in healthy donors. PCR was performed using 60 Vbeta and 13 Jbeta primers. Assay used: immunoSEQ multiplex PCR; TCRdb lists only in-frame clones, some missing. The data show 35,000 to 45,000 clones, with around 50% seen just once and about an eighth held by the top ten. The specimen was PBMCs. These receptor sequences come from a human donor in good health.

The gene calls are TRBV9 and TRBJ2-3, with D possibly TRBD2 on 5 matching bases. The V end was cut by 5 bases, the J end by 1 base, with 17 bases between. CDR1 and CDR2 (germline): SGDLS, YYNGEE. The CDR3 is 16 amino acids. The CDR3 loop reads CASSISAPGGTDTQYF. CDR3 DNA: TGTGCCAGCAGTATAAGCGCCCCCGGGGGCACAGATACGCAGTATTTT.

The chain combines TRBV28 with TRBJ1-6; TRBD1 might be the D (6 bases). Between the trimmed V and J ends, which lost 5 bases and 7 bases, there was a span of 9 bases. The CDR3 runs 13 residues. Germline CDR1 reads MDHEN; CDR2 reads SYDVKM. CDR3 region: CASSTGSNSPLHF. CDR3 in DNA: TGTGCCAGCAGTACAGGGTCAAATTCACCCCTCCACTTT.

Only a few counts were recorded for this clone. V usage is TRBV2 and J usage is TRBJ2-4, with D possibly matching TRBD2 (5 bases). Trimming stripped 4 bases from V and 1 base from J, with 11 bases between. The V gene's germline CDR1 is SNHLY and CDR2 FYNNEI. CDR3 length equals 15 residues. CDR3 sequence reads: CASSGGSDAKNIQYF. The CDR3 DNA follows: TGTGCCAGCAGTGGAGGTAGCGATGCCAAAAACATTCAGTACTTC.

This chain links TRBV19 with TRBJ2-5, with 9 bases matching TRBD1. The better agreement between TRBJ2-7 and the DNA end casts doubt on the J call. The CDR3 extends over 15 amino acids. From germline, CDR1 is LNHDA and CDR2 SQIVND (reference sequence). The CDR3 is CASRQQGAGPGEQYF. DNA for the CDR3: TGTGCCAGTAGACAACAGGGGGCGGGACCGGGCGAGCAGTACTTC.

This clone occurred a few times. The chain employs TRBV5-1 and TRBJ2-5; 7 nucleotides align to TRBD2. This CDR3 is 16 amino acids long. Per the germline V gene, CDR1 is SGHRS and CDR2 is YFSETQ. The ends lost 5 bases at V and 5 bases at J; junction bases unmatched: 15. This CDR3 reads CASRLRGGASAETQYF. The CDR3 coding sequence is TGCGCCAGCAGACTCCGGGGAGGGGCTAGTGCGGAGACCCAGTACTTC.

This chain joins TRBV7-9 and TRBJ1-4, with 7 bases identical to TRBD1. Germline V gene data show CDR1 as SEHNR and CDR2 as FQNEAQ (reference sequence). With V trimmed by 6 bases and J by 4 bases, 5 bases remained unmatched. CDR3 size: 14 residues. CDR3 nucleotides: TGTGCCAGCAGACCGACAGGGAGTAATGAAAAACTGTTTTTT. Translating it yields CASRPTGSNEKLFF.

The rearrangement uses TRBV7-2 and TRBJ1-4; a possible D gene is TRBD1 (5 bases). The CDR3 is made up of 14 amino acids. Germline loops: CDR1 SGHTA, CDR2 FQGNSA. The V and J ends lost 4 bases and 6 bases respectively, with 12 bases between them. Here the CDR3 reads CASSSDNFYEKLFF. DNA of the CDR3: TGTGCCAGCAGCTCGGACAACTTTTATGAAAAACTGTTTTTT. The full variable domain, in which reference TRBV7-2 and TRBJ1-4 provide the parts outside the CDR3, is GAGVSQSPSNKVTEKGKDVELRCDPISGHTALYWYRQSLGQGLEFLIYFQGNSAPDKSGLPSDRFSAERTGGSVSTLTIQRTQQEDSAVYLCASSSDNFYEKLFFGSGTQLSVL.

In its sample, this clone was seen once. The V and J genes are TRBV19 and TRBJ1-1; 9 bases match TRBD1. J lost 4 bases, V lost 9 bases, and 12 bases had no gene match. CDR3 length: 15 residues. The germline V gene has CDR1 LNHDA and CDR2 SQIVND (reference sequence). CDR3 residues: CASLNPGQGGTEAFF. The CDR3 DNA reads TGTGCCAGCCTTAATCCGGGACAGGGAGGCACTGAAGCTTTCTTT. The whole variable domain, remainder taken from reference TRBV19 and TRBJ1-1, is DGGITQSPKYLFRKEGQNVTLSCEQNLNHDAMYWYRQDPGQGLRLIYYSQIVNDFQKGDIAEGYSVSREKKESFPLTVTSAQKNPTAFYLCASLNPGQGGTEAFFGQGTRLTVV.

The sample holds many counts of this clone. The chain combines TRBV11-3 with TRBJ1-1; perhaps TRBD1 as D (6 bases). V was clipped by 5 bases and J by 5 bases, with 21 bases between them. CDR3 length: 16 residues. The germline CDR1 and CDR2 sequences are SGHNT and YENEEA. CDR3 residues: CASSPGPTGSHTEAFF. CDR3 coding DNA: TGTGCCAGCAGCCCCGGGCCCACAGGGTCACATACTGAAGCTTTCTTT. Variable domain in full (rest from reference TRBV11-3 and TRBJ1-1): EAGVVQSPRYKIIEKKQPVAFWCNPISGHNTLYWYLQNLGQGPELLIRYENEEAVDDSQLPKDRFSAERLKGVDSTLKIQPAELGDSAVYLCASSPGPTGSHTEAFFGQGTRLTVV.

The V and J genes are TRBV18 and TRBJ2-1; 12 nucleotides align to TRBD2. The V gene end was trimmed by 6 bases and the J gene end by 9 bases; junction bases not matched to a gene: 9. The CDR3 sequence is 15 residues long. Per the germline V gene, CDR1 is KGHSH and CDR2 is LQKENI. The CDR3 here is CASSRLAGEGVEQFF. The CDR3 DNA sequence: TGTGCCAGCTCGAGACTAGCGGGAGAAGGCGTTGAGCAGTTCTTC.

A few counts support this clone. This chain connects TRBV28 to TRBJ1-5, with a tentative D call TRBD1 (6 bases). This CDR3 is 19 amino acids long. Trimming pared 7 bases from V and 7 bases from J, leaving 32 bases between. In germline, CDR1 is MDHEN, CDR2 SYDVKM. The CDR3 sequence is CASTPEGPRTGTRGQPQHF. CDR3 coding DNA: TGTGCCAGCACACCAGAGGGACCTCGAACAGGGACCCGGGGACAGCCCCAGCATTTT.

This clone has just a few counts. The chain carries TRBV21-1 and TRBJ2-7; TRBD1 reflects the table's D call only, with no check against the DNA. TRBV21-1 is a pseudogene segment. The CDR3 totals 18 residues. CDR3 coding DNA: TGTGCCAGCAGCACCGAGGGGGCAGGGGCGAAACCTCCCTACGAGCAGTACTTC. As protein: CASSTEGAGAKPPYEQYF.

V usage is TRBV7-3 and J usage is TRBJ2-7; 8 bases are shared with TRBD2. CDR1 and CDR2 (germline): SGHTA, FQGTGA. Trimming took 5 bases from V and 2 from J; bases not matched to a gene: 11. The CDR3 has 16 residues. CDR3 loop: CASSPDGTSGAYEQYF. Written as DNA, the CDR3 is TGTGCCAGCAGCCCGGACGGAACTAGCGGTGCCTACGAGCAGTACTTC.

This sequence joins TRBV13 and TRBJ2-3, with 10 bases aligning to TRBD2. Trimming cost V 0 bases and J 6 bases; bases outside gene matches: 9. Germline V gene sequence: CDR1 PRHDT, CDR2 FYEKMQ (reference sequence). The CDR3 spans 17 residues. This CDR3 is CASSLGFSGGAFDTQYF. The CDR3 nucleotides are TGTGCCAGCAGCTTAGGTTTCAGCGGGGGGGCCTTCGATACGCAGTATTTT.

This clone was counted a few times. This chain's CDR3 is CASSSFQGAGETQYF. Here the CDR3 DNA reads TGTGCCAGCAGCTCCTTCCAGGGGGCTGGGGAGACCCAGTACTTC. This rearrangement joins TRBV11-3 to TRBJ2-5; 8 bases are shared with TRBD1. The V gene end was trimmed by 4 bases and the J gene end by 5 bases; junction bases not matched to a gene: 9. The germline CDR1 and CDR2 sequences are SGHNT and YENEEA. The CDR3 sequence is 15 residues long.

The V and J genes are TRBV27 and TRBJ1-1, with a weak D call TRBD1 (5 bases). Per germline, CDR1 MNHEY and CDR2 SMNVEV (reference sequence). This CDR3 comprises 14 residues. Trimming stripped 5 bases from V and 0 bases from J, with 10 bases between. CDR3 sequence: CASSDSPMNTEAFF. The CDR3 DNA reads TGTGCCAGCAGTGACAGTCCCATGAACACTGAAGCTTTCTTT.

This clone has a handful of counts. This chain connects TRBV7-2 to TRBJ2-3; D is possibly TRBD2 (5 bases). The V gene lost 2 bases and the J gene lost 3 bases, with 15 bases spanning the gap. Germline-derived CDR1 and CDR2 are SGHTA and FQGNSA. The CDR3 has 16 residues. CDR3 region: CASSLRFPRGTDTQYF. The CDR3 DNA reads TGTGCCAGCAGCTTACGTTTCCCACGCGGGACAGATACGCAGTATTTT.

This clone occurred a few times. This chain joins TRBV30 and TRBJ2-2; 7 bases line up with TRBD2. V lost 7 bases and J lost 0; bases outside the gene matches: 8. Germline CDR1 reads GTSNPN; CDR2 reads SVGIG (reference sequence). The CDR3 loop spans 15 amino acids. The CDR3 here is CALATGGTNTGELFF. CDR3 nucleotides: TGTGCCTTAGCGACCGGGGGGACGAACACCGGGGAGCTGTTTTTT.

The chain carries TRBV6-5 and TRBJ2-3, with D unresolved. V was pared by 6 bases and J by 4 bases, with 14 bases between. Per germline, CDR1 MNHEY and CDR2 SVGAGI. This CDR3 region has 14 residues. As DNA, the CDR3 is TGTGCCAGCAGCCCACCGACAAGTTCAGATACGCAGTATTTT. It translates to CASSPPTSSDTQYF.

This clone was seen a few times. The J gene is TRBJ2-1, the V gene TRBV5-1; 7 nucleotides line up with TRBD2. The ends lost 0 bases at V and 6 bases at J; junction bases unmatched: 6. CDR1 is SGHRS and CDR2 is YFSETQ in the germline V gene. The CDR3 loop spans 15 amino acids. The chain's CDR3 is CASSLGPGGTNEQFF. Written as DNA, the CDR3 is TGCGCCAGCAGCTTGGGCCCGGGAGGAACCAATGAGCAGTTCTTC.

V gene TRBV11-1 combines with J gene TRBJ2-4; D is unclear. This CDR3 contains 13 residues. Trimming shortened V by 2 bases and J by 9 bases, and 11 bases separated the two germline ends. Germline V gives CDR1 SGHAT, CDR2 FQDESV (reference sequence). The CDR3 region is CASSLSSLGIQYF. The DNA of the CDR3 is TGTGCCAGCAGCTTAAGTAGTCTTGGCATTCAGTACTTC.

The gene calls are TRBV15 and TRBJ2-7; 7 positions match TRBD1. This CDR3 has 18 residues. Germline values: CDR1 LNHNV, CDR2 YYDKDF (reference sequence). Unmatched junction bases numbered 19, after V lost 5 bases and J lost 3 bases. The CDR3 DNA reads TGTGCCACCAGCCTAACTAACCTGCCCGGGACAGCGTACTACGAGCAGTACTTC. It specifies CATSLTNLPGTAYYEQYF. Looking up the rest from reference TRBV15 and TRBJ2-7 gives the full variable domain: DAMVIQNPRYQVTQFGKPVTLSCSQTLNHNVMYWYQQKSSQAPKLLFHYYDKDFNNEADTPDNFQSRRPNTSFCFLDIRSPGLGDTAMYLCATSLTNLPGTAYYEQYFGPGTRLTVT.

J is TRBJ1-1 and V is TRBV19; D possibly corresponds to TRBD1 (5 bases). The CDR3 is made up of 19 amino acids. Trimming took 8 bases from V and 1 from J, leaving 29 bases between them. Germline values: CDR1 LNHDA, CDR2 SQIVND (reference sequence). Here the CDR3 reads CASRTRFTGTGAKNTEAFF. The DNA for the CDR3 is TGTGCCAGTCGTACCAGATTTACCGGTACAGGAGCCAAGAACACTGAAGCTTTCTTT. Full variable domain (missing parts from reference TRBV19 and TRBJ1-1): DGGITQSPKYLFRKEGQNVTLSCEQNLNHDAMYWYRQDPGQGLRLIYYSQIVNDFQKGDIAEGYSVSREKKESFPLTVTSAQKNPTAFYLCASRTRFTGTGAKNTEAFFGQGTRLTVV.

The rearrangement links TRBV7-2 to TRBJ1-2; 8 nucleotides match TRBD1. This CDR3 region has 15 residues. V trimming: 6 bases; J trimming: 4 bases; junction bases outside the gene matches: 10. CDR1 is SGHTA and CDR2 is FQGNSA in the germline V gene. The CDR3 coding sequence is TGTGCCAGCAGTCACTACAGGGGGGTGGGCTATGGCTACACCTTC. Residues: CASSHYRGVGYGYTF.

This clone was seen more than once but under ten times. This sequence joins TRBV9 and TRBJ1-1, with 10 nucleotides matching TRBD1. This CDR3 spans 16 amino acids. The junction had 5 bases not matched to a gene; V was cut back by 3 bases and J by 0 bases. Looked up from germline, CDR1 is SGDLS and CDR2 is YYNGEE. DNA of the CDR3: TGTGCCAGCAGCGGCGACAGGGGGCACTTGAACACTGAAGCTTTCTTT. This sequence encodes CASSGDRGHLNTEAFF.

This clone was seen a handful of times. V gene TRBV7-9 combines with J gene TRBJ1-1, with 9 bases identical to TRBD1. CDR1 and CDR2 from the germline V gene are SEHNR and FQNEAQ (reference sequence). The V and J ends lost 5 bases and 10 bases, in that order; junction bases with no gene match: 14. The CDR3 extends over 15 amino acids. In DNA form, the CDR3 reads TGTGCCAGCAGCCTCGCGGGCACAGGGGGCAGCGGAGCTTTCTTT. Protein: CASSLAGTGGSGAFF.

This clone was observed a single time. J is TRBJ1-2 and V is TRBV7-2; D gene unclear. Trimming shortened V by 7 bases and J by 1 base, and 16 bases separated the two germline ends. In germline, CDR1 is SGHTA, CDR2 FQGNSA. This CDR3 spans 15 amino acids. The CDR3: CASTRGTGLNYGYTF. The CDR3 nucleotides read TGTGCCAGCACCCGGGGTACGGGCCTTAACTATGGCTACACCTTC.

This chain connects TRBV5-1 to TRBJ1-2, with TRBD1 matching over 7 bases. CDR1 SGHRS and CDR2 YFSETQ come from the germline V gene. This CDR3 contains 13 residues. The junction had 7 bases not matched to a gene; V was cut back by 4 bases and J by 7 bases. In nucleotides, the CDR3 is TGCGCCAGCAGCGGGGGGACAGAGGCTGGCTACACCTTC. Amino acid sequence: CASSGGTEAGYTF.

J is TRBJ1-2 and V is TRBV28; the match to TRBD1 covers 7 bases. The CDR3 is 15 residues long. The ends lost 7 bases at V and 4 bases at J; junction bases unmatched: 12. From germline, CDR1 is MDHEN and CDR2 SYDVKM. The CDR3 DNA reads as TGTGCCAGCACCCTCACAGGGGCGGCCAGCTATGGCTACACCTTC. Its protein is CASTLTGAASYGYTF.